This T cell receptor (beta chain) was sequenced in a study of blood T cell repertoires in COVID-19. Assay: immunoSEQ multiplex PCR; the TCRdb copy retains only in-frame clones and omits some. Of roughly 300,000 clones detected, approximately 85% appear once; the ten largest clones hold just over 7%. The CDR3 is 15 amino acids. Germline V CDR1 and CDR2: SEHNR, FQNEAQ (reference sequence). The ends lost 5 bases at V and 2 bases at J; junction bases unmatched: 8. The specimen sequenced was peripheral blood. J is TRBJ2-7 and V is TRBV7-9; 8 nucleotides align to TRBD1. The clonotype originates from a human donor in a cohort sampled during active COVID-19. The CDR3 nucleotides read TGTGCCAGCAGCCTTCTGACAGGGGTAACCTACGAGCAGTACTTC. Translating it yields CASSLLTGVTYEQYF.